The rows below give T cell receptor beta chains drawn from one sample of a study of T-cell reconstitution after alpha-beta-depleted transplantation in children. TCRdb fed the PCR reads into MiXCR, producing one record per CDR3 protein. The sample contains roughly 500,000 distinct CDR3 sequences, 15% to 20% of which appear only once. The sample consisted of PBMCs from the stem cell graft donor, taken from the stem cell graft. The receptors here all came from a human donor who donated a stem cell graft to a child with acute lymphoblastic leukemia. CDR3s leave out the opening cysteine and the closing phenylalanine or tryptophan. The size entry is marked missing in some rows and otherwise reads once, few, many or a size class.

TRBV5-1	.	TRBJ2-5	ASSLPGQPWYQETQY
TRBV5-1	.	TRBJ2-3	ASSLPTGQSTDTQY
TRBV30	few	TRBJ2-2	AWNLLAGAGELF
TRBV7-3	.	TRBJ1-1	ASSVMGNTEAF
TRBV12-3/TRBV12-4	.	TRBJ1-2	ASSFRTGGFAGYT
TRBV29-1	.	TRBJ1-1	SARTGTGEAF
TRBV4-1	many	TRBJ1-5	ASSQVGQGPSHQPQH
TRBV7-2	.	TRBJ2-4	ASSLAVGLAGKVDIQY
TRBV5-1	few	TRBJ2-6	ASSLALEDSGANVLT
TRBV4-1	few	TRBJ2-5	ASSLGWEETQY
TRBV20-1	.	TRBJ1-5	SASGQGPFNNQPQH
TRBV18	.	TRBJ1-4	ASSHRTGGEKLF
TRBV12-3/TRBV12-4	.	TRBJ2-7	ASSLVGTSYYEQY
TRBV7-3	.	TRBJ2-1	ASSVGLGGNEQF
TRBV5-1	.	TRBJ2-7	ASSSLAKDIEQY
TRBV7-3	.	TRBJ2-2	ASSFFANTGELF
TRBV12-3/TRBV12-4	few	TRBJ2-1	ASSVTSGSDYNEQF
TRBV5-1	many	TRBJ2-1	ASSLFPTSYNEQF